Sequencing of this TCR beta chain was carried out in a study of CD8+ T cells in alopecia areata. About this clone itself: Its antigen is unknown.

Trimming cost V 2 bases and J 0 bases, with 8 bases left between them. The CDR3 length is 15 residues. The germline CDR1 and CDR2 sequences are SGHRS and YFSETQ. Specified treatment: oral pan-JAK inhibitor, 5-10 mg twice daily. Overall study findings and caveats: Tissue-resident alphabeta T cells belonging to normal skin likewise get sequenced within scalp specimens.

After isolation, RNA underwent reverse transcription to generate cDNA as the sequencing template. Here immunoSEQ multiplex PCR was the method, and the copy in TCRdb shows in-frame clones only, minus some. This table holds about 280,000 clones, roughly 64% found once. The sequence derives from a human donor with alopecia areata. The sequencing here drew on CD4+ T cells sorted from blood, taken at week 24, from a patient treated with tofacitinib. The chain carries TRBV5-1 and TRBJ1-4; the D is unclear. The CDR3 DNA reads as TGCGCCAGCAGCTTACGGATTACAACTAATGAAAAACTGTTTTTT. The encoded protein is CASSLRITTNEKLFF.